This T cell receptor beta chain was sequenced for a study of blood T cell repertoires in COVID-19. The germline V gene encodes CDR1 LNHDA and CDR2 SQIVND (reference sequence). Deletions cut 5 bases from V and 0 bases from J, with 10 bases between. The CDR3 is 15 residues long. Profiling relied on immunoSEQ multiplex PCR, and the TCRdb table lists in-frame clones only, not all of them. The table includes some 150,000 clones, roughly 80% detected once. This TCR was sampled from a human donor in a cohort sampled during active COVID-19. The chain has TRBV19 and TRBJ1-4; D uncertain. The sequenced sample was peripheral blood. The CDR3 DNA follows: TGTGCCAGTAGTCCAAACAGTGCAACTAATGAAAAACTGTTTTTT. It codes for CASSPNSATNEKLFF.